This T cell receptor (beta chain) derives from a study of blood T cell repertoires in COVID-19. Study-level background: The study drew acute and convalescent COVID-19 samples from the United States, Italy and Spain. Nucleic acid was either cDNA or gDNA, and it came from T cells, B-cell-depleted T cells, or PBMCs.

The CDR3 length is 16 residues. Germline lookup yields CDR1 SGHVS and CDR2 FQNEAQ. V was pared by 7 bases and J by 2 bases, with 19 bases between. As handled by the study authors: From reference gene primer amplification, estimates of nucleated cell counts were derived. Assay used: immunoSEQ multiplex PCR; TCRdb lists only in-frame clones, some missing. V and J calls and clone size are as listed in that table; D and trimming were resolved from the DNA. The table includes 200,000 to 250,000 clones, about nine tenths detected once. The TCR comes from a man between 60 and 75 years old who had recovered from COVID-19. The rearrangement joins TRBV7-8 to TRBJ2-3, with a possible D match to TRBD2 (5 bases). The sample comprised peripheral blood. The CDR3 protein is CASTQDGSRYTDTQYF. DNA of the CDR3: TGTGCCAGCACCCAAGATGGGAGCAGGTACACAGATACGCAGTATTTT.